The sequence of this T cell receptor (beta chain) was determined in a study of glioma-infiltrating T cells. General observations from the study: Non-neoplastic patients had below-expected tissue-blood divergence, while all gliomas exceeded expectation.

Germline values: CDR1 SNHLY, CDR2 FYNNEI. Trimming pared 3 bases from V and 5 bases from J, leaving 13 bases between. This CDR3 comprises 14 residues. Using RNA template, CDR3s of TCR alpha and beta were amplified with iRepertoire arm-PCR. TCRdb recomputed calls from the multiplex PCR reads with MiXCR, one row per CDR3 protein. The table lists 100,000 to 150,000 distinct CDR3 sequences, approximately 25% of them singletons. A single count supports this clonotype. What it binds is not known. A much larger clone sits a single nucleotide away, making a read error possible. The chain uses TRBV2 and TRBJ2-5; D gene ambiguous. This TCR was recovered from a human donor with low-grade glioma or glioblastoma, undergoing nonglioma brain surgery, or in good health (not recorded which). Material for sequencing was glioma tissue, nonneoplastic brain tissue, or PBMCs (not recorded which). CDR3 protein: CASSDRHGRETQYF. The DNA for the CDR3 is TGTGCCAGCAGTGACCGACATGGTAGGGAGACCCAGTACTTC.